This TCR beta chain was sequenced in a study of T cells in Graves' hyperthyroidism and ophthalmopathy. Study background: Upon initial diagnosis and before any treatment, peripheral blood was collected.

With respect to this clonotype: The target antigen is unknown.

Losses at the gene ends were 4 bases for V and 4 bases for J; bases not matched to a gene: 6. The CDR3 has 16 amino acids. Study-wide points: In blood, most of the thyroid clonotypes expanded above 0.001 were also present.

RNA transcripts yielded amplified TCR beta CDR3 regions. Initially, a first-round RT-PCR of the TCR CDR3 employed the HTBI primer set. Via MiXCR, TCRdb re-called the multiplex PCR reads, giving one row per CDR3 protein. The table lists hundreds of thousands of distinct CDR3 sequences, 38% of them singletons, with roughly 8.3% in the top ten. Clinical symptoms, serum thyroxine and TRAb, thyroid ultrasound and orbital computed tomography together formed the diagnostic basis. The source of the PBMCs was approximately 9.5 ml of fresh peripheral blood. The chain uses TRBV12-3 or TRBV12-4 and TRBJ1-3, with TRBD1 identical over 11 bases. The receptor comes from a man younger than 35 with Graves' hyperthyroidism. The sample taken for sequencing was blood. The CDR3 spells CASSSPGQGVGNTIYF. The CDR3 DNA reads as TGTGCCAGCAGTTCGCCGGGACAGGGGGTAGGAAACACCATATATTTT.